The 26 T cell receptor beta chains reported below all come from one sample, sequenced in a study of blood T cell repertoires in COVID-19. The table came from immunoSEQ multiplex PCR; TCRdb's copy has only in-frame clones and leaves some out. This sample has about 70,000 clones, with approximately 84% found just once. The sequencing input was peripheral blood. The receptors were sampled from a human donor in a cohort sampled during active COVID-19.

The genes are TRBV24-1 and TRBJ1-6; no definite D call. V dropped 0 bases and J dropped 0 bases, with 11 bases sitting between them. The CDR3 extends over 18 amino acids. Germline CDR1 KGHDR, CDR2 SFDVKD. The CDR3 DNA sequence: TGTGCCACCAGTGATTTGACAGATTTGAGCTCCTATAATTCACCCCTCCACTTT. This codes for CATSDLTDLSSYNSPLHF.

V usage is TRBV5-6 and J usage is TRBJ1-1; D is undetermined. Trimming took off 0 bases at V and 2 bases at J, with 8 bases between the two ends. This CDR3 region has 14 residues. The germline V gene has CDR1 SGHDT and CDR2 YYEEEE. CDR3 sequence: CASSLVAGNTEAFF. The CDR3 DNA is TGTGCCAGCAGCTTGGTGGCAGGAAACACTGAAGCTTTCTTT.

Here the CDR3 reads CASSYEAGGYEQYF. The CDR3 coding sequence is TGTGCCAGCAGTTACGAGGCAGGGGGGTACGAGCAGTACTTC. The chain employs TRBV6-6 and TRBJ2-7; tentative D call: TRBD1 (7 bases). Germline-derived CDR1 and CDR2 are MNHNY and SVGAGI (reference sequence). The CDR3 runs to 14 residues. V dropped 2 bases and J dropped 4 bases, with 12 bases sitting between them.

This clone was detected only once. The gene calls are TRBV30 and TRBJ2-2; D is perhaps TRBD1 (6 bases). This CDR3 has 12 amino acids. The V gene lost 7 bases and the J gene lost 6 bases, with 12 bases spanning the gap. The germline CDR1 and CDR2 sequences are GTSNPN and SVGIG (reference sequence). The CDR3 DNA follows: TGTGCCTCGACTCCAGGGGCCGGGGAGCTGTTTTTT. It encodes CASTPGAGELFF.

The gene calls are TRBV7-9 and TRBJ2-1; tentatively, D is TRBD1 (5 bases). The V gene lost 4 bases and the J gene lost 8 bases, with 15 bases spanning the gap. This CDR3 is 14 amino acids long. Germline CDR1 reads SEHNR; CDR2 reads FQNEAQ (reference sequence). CDR3 nucleotide sequence: TGTGCCAGCAGCTACAGGAGAACAGGCGATGAGCAGTTCTTC. It specifies CASSYRRTGDEQFF.

This chain connects TRBV7-2 to TRBJ2-5, with D possibly being TRBD1 (5 bases). V dropped 3 bases and J dropped 2 bases, with 10 bases sitting between them. CDR3 length equals 14 residues. Germline CDR1 is SGHTA and CDR2 is FQGNSA. The CDR3 is CASSLRPGQETQYF. DNA of the CDR3: TGTGCCAGCAGCTTGAGGCCAGGGCAAGAGACCCAGTACTTC.

The DNA for the CDR3 is TGTGCCAGCACCGAGGGGGGGTCCTCTGGAAACACCATATATTTT. Protein product: CASTEGGSSGNTIYF. This sequence joins TRBV6-5 and TRBJ1-3, with a possible D match to TRBD1 (6 bases). CDR1 is MNHEY, CDR2 SVGAGI, per germline. The CDR3 spans 15 residues. V was clipped by 7 bases and J by 0 bases, with 13 bases between them.

V usage is TRBV7-9 and J usage is TRBJ2-1; 8 bases align to TRBD1. The CDR3 loop spans 16 amino acids. Germline CDR1 and CDR2: SEHNR and FQNEAQ (reference sequence). V was pared by 0 bases and J by 7 bases, with 8 bases of the junction left unmatched. The CDR3 DNA reads as TGTGCCAGCAGCTTAGCTGCAGGGGGCCCTTCGAATGAGCAGTTCTTC. Translating it yields CASSLAAGGPSNEQFF. The variable domain in full, with the rest retrieved from reference TRBV7-9 and TRBJ2-1, is DTGVSQNPRHKITKRGQNVTFRCDPISEHNRLYWYRQTLGQGPEFLTYFQNEAQLEKSRLLSDRFSAERPKGSFSTLEIQRTEQGDSAMYLCASSLAAGGPSNEQFFGPGTRLTVL.

The rearrangement links TRBV15 to TRBJ2-6; 11 bases match TRBD1. There are 14 residues in the CDR3. Germline V gene lookup returns CDR1 LNHNV and CDR2 YYDKDF (reference sequence). V trimming: 4 bases; J trimming: 12 bases; junction bases outside the gene matches: 5. The CDR3 is CATSMDRGRGVLTF. DNA of the CDR3: TGTGCCACCAGCATGGACAGGGGGCGCGGCGTCCTGACTTTC.

This clone was picked up a small number of times. The gene calls are TRBV28 and TRBJ2-3, with TRBD2 identical over 8 bases. Germline CDR1 is MDHEN and CDR2 is SYDVKM. The CDR3 consists of 14 residues. Unmatched junction bases numbered 6, after V lost 5 bases and J lost 5 bases. The CDR3 protein is CASSTGGAGDTQYF. The CDR3, as DNA: TGTGCCAGCAGTACCGGGGGGGCCGGAGATACGCAGTATTTT.

DNA for the CDR3: TGCGCCAGCAGCACCGGACAGGCCCGAGAGACCCAGTACTTC. Translation: CASSTGQARETQYF. The chain joins TRBV5-1 to TRBJ2-5, with 7 bases that match TRBD1. The CDR3 has 14 amino acids. Germline values: CDR1 SGHRS, CDR2 YFSETQ. Trimming cost V 4 bases and J 4 bases; bases outside gene matches: 7. Filled out from reference TRBV5-1 and TRBJ2-5, the complete variable domain reads KAGVTQTPRYLIKTRGQQVTLSCSPISGHRSVSWYQQTPGQGLQFLFEYFSETQRNKGNFPGRFSGRQFSNSRSEMNVSTLELGDSALYLCASSTGQARETQYFGPGTRLLVL.

The chain has TRBV11-2 and TRBJ2-3; D uncertain. Germline V CDR1 and CDR2: SGHAT, FQNNGV. With 5 bases removed from V and 1 base from J, the gap between germline ends came to 10 bases. This CDR3 has 14 residues. The CDR3 loop is CASSESVGTDTQYF. CDR3 coding DNA: TGTGCCAGCAGCGAGTCTGTGGGCACAGATACGCAGTATTTT.

The J gene is TRBJ2-2, the V gene TRBV7-6, with TRBD2 identical over 10 bases. The CDR3 is made up of 17 amino acids. Germline-derived CDR1 and CDR2 are SGHVS and FNYEAQ. Trimming took 1 base from V and 4 from J; bases not matched to a gene: 6. CDR3 nucleotide sequence: TGTGCCAGCAGCTTAGATAGCGGGGGGCCCCTCACCGGGGAGCTGTTTTTT. Amino acids: CASSLDSGGPLTGELFF. Full variable domain (missing parts from reference TRBV7-6 and TRBJ2-2): GAGVSQSPRYKVTKRGQDVALRCDPISGHVSLYWYRQALGQGPEFLTYFNYEAQQDKSGLPNDRFSAERPEGSISTLTIQRTEQRDSAMYRCASSLDSGGPLTGELFFGEGSRLTVL.

The chain links TRBV28 to TRBJ1-6; TRBD1 is a possible D gene (6 bases). Trimming took off 7 bases at V and 10 bases at J, with 17 bases between the two ends. The length of the CDR3 is 14 residues. CDR1 and CDR2 from the germline V gene are MDHEN and SYDVKM. The CDR3 loop is CASTDTGRWSPLHF. The DNA of the CDR3 is TGTGCCAGCACCGACACAGGGAGATGGTCACCCCTCCACTTT.

This clone was counted a single time. The rearrangement links TRBV9 to TRBJ2-7; 8 positions agree with TRBD2. The CDR3 runs to 15 residues. Germline values: CDR1 SGDLS, CDR2 YYNGEE. V lost 4 bases, J lost 2 bases, and 8 bases stayed unmatched. The CDR3 DNA reads TGTGCCAGCAGCCCACCCGGGGGGGGTCCCTACGAGCAGTACTTC. Protein: CASSPPGGGPYEQYF. Full variable domain (missing parts from reference TRBV9 and TRBJ2-7): DSGVTQTPKHLITATGQRVTLRCSPRSGDLSVYWYQQSLDQGLQFLIQYYNGEERAKGNILERFSAQQFPDLHSELNLSSLELGDSALYFCASSPPGGGPYEQYFGPGTRLTVT.

This chain links TRBV30 with TRBJ2-7; D gene uncertain. Germline loops: CDR1 GTSNPN, CDR2 SVGIG (reference sequence). V lost 0 bases and J 7 bases, leaving 10 bases between the germline ends. The CDR3 has 12 amino acids. The CDR3 DNA reads as TGTGCCTGGAGTGTTTCCCCCAGGGAGCAGTACTTC. Its protein is CAWSVSPREQYF. Full variable domain (remainder filled in from reference TRBV30 and TRBJ2-7): SQTIHQWPATLVQPVGSPLSLECTVEGTSNPNLYWYRQAAGRGLQLLFYSVGIGQISSEVPQNLSASRPQDRQFILSSKKLLLSDSGFYLCAWSVSPREQYFGPGTRLTVT.

The V call is TRBV7-2, the J call TRBJ2-3; tentatively, D is TRBD1 (6 bases). The germline V and J ends were trimmed by 0 bases and 4 bases, with 11 bases remaining between them. This CDR3 comprises 15 residues. CDR1 is SGHTA, CDR2 FQGNSA, per germline. The CDR3 DNA sequence: TGTGCCAGCAGCTTAGCGGGACAAAATTCAGATACGCAGTATTTT. It yields the protein CASSLAGQNSDTQYF. Full variable domain (remainder filled in from reference TRBV7-2 and TRBJ2-3): GAGVSQSPSNKVTEKGKDVELRCDPISGHTALYWYRQSLGQGLEFLIYFQGNSAPDKSGLPSDRFSAERTGGSVSTLTIQRTQQEDSAVYLCASSLAGQNSDTQYFGPGTRLTVL.

The rearrangement links TRBV5-1 to TRBJ2-7; tentatively, D is TRBD2 (6 bases). Germline V CDR1 and CDR2: SGHRS, YFSETQ. The CDR3 is made up of 13 amino acids. Trimming cost V 0 bases and J 6 bases, with 10 bases left between them. The CDR3 DNA reads TGCGCCAGCAGCTTGGGGGTGGAGGGCGAGCAGTACTTC. It codes for CASSLGVEGEQYF.

The rearrangement uses TRBV7-9 and TRBJ2-2; 11 positions match TRBD1. There are 18 residues in the CDR3. After removal of 4 bases from V and 0 bases from J, the junction contained 7 bases not matched to a gene. Per the germline V gene, CDR1 is SEHNR and CDR2 is FQNEAQ (reference sequence). CDR3 DNA: TGTGCCAGCAGCTCTCCGGGACAGGGGGATCCGAACACCGGGGAGCTGTTTTTT. It translates to CASSSPGQGDPNTGELFF.

V gene TRBV30 combines with J gene TRBJ2-3; a possible D gene is TRBD2 (5 bases). Trimming removed 0 bases at V and 0 bases at J, with 7 bases between. The CDR3 length is 14 residues. Germline lookup yields CDR1 GTSNPN and CDR2 SVGIG (reference sequence). The CDR3 DNA follows: TGTGCCTGGAGTGTAGGCGGGAGCACAGATACGCAGTATTTT. Its protein product is CAWSVGGSTDTQYF.

In DNA, the CDR3 is TGCGCCAGCAGCTTCGGGGGGCTGGAGACCCAGTACTTC. This gives the protein CASSFGGLETQYF. The gene calls are TRBV5-1 and TRBJ2-5; tentative D call: TRBD2 (7 bases). The CDR3 consists of 13 residues. The V end was cut by 2 bases, the J end by 5 bases, with 10 bases between. Germline V lookup: CDR1 SGHRS, CDR2 YFSETQ.

J is TRBJ1-5 and V is TRBV21-1; the D call in the table, TRBD1, was not verified against the DNA. TRBV21-1 is labeled a pseudogene. CDR3 size: 18 residues. CDR3 sequence: CASSKVWGQGGSNQPQHF. Here the CDR3 DNA reads TGTGCCAGCAGCAAAGTTTGGGGACAGGGGGGTAGCAATCAGCCCCAGCATTTT.

V is TRBV7-3 and J is TRBJ1-6; D is unresolved. There are 13 residues in the CDR3. Looked up from germline, CDR1 is SGHTA and CDR2 is FQGTGA. With 5 bases removed from V and 14 bases from J, the gap between germline ends came to 16 bases. CDR3 nucleotide sequence: TGTGCCAGCAGCAACGGAGGGAGCCGGACCCTCCACTTT. It specifies CASSNGGSRTLHF.

The table lists this clone with a count of one. The rearrangement joins TRBV5-1 to TRBJ2-1, with TRBD2 matching over 8 bases. J was trimmed by 7 bases and V by 1 base; bases with no gene match: 7. The CDR3 sequence is 15 residues long. Germline loops: CDR1 SGHRS, CDR2 YFSETQ. For the CDR3, the DNA is TGCGCCAGCAGCTTGAGAGCGGGGGATAGGAATGAGCAGTTCTTC. Its translation: CASSLRAGDRNEQFF.

The chain recombines TRBV7-6 with TRBJ2-2; possible D gene TRBD1, 6 bases. Per the germline V gene, CDR1 is SGHVS and CDR2 is FNYEAQ. The CDR3 loop spans 17 amino acids. Trimming stripped 1 base from V and 0 bases from J, with 12 bases between. Here the CDR3 reads CASSLEPTGANTGELFF. The CDR3 DNA sequence: TGTGCCAGCAGCTTAGAACCGACAGGAGCGAACACCGGGGAGCTGTTTTTT.

The V gene is TRBV25-1, the J gene TRBJ2-7, with D perhaps matching TRBD2 (5 bases). The germline gives CDR1 MGHDK, CDR2 SYGVNS. Trimming took 2 bases from V and 2 from J, leaving 10 bases between them. This CDR3 has 14 amino acids. This CDR3 reads CASSEAGGTYEQYF. In nucleotides, the CDR3 is TGTGCCAGCAGTGAAGCGGGCGGAACCTACGAGCAGTACTTC.